This TCR beta chain was captured in a study of blood T cell repertoires in COVID-19. CDR1 SGHVS and CDR2 FQNEAQ come from the germline V gene. With V trimmed by 5 bases and J by 0 bases, 9 bases remained unmatched. The CDR3 contains 17 residues. Sequencing was performed with immunoSEQ multiplex PCR; in TCRdb, only in-frame clones are kept and a portion is missing. This table holds under 250,000 clones, about 86% found once. Those who participated ranged in age from about 18 to 95 years and resided in 24 US areas. Source material: PBMCs or T cells enriched from blood (not recorded which). This chain connects TRBV7-8 to TRBJ2-1, with TRBD1 matching 8 bases. The TCR comes from a woman between 45 and 60 years old with acute COVID-19. CDR3 amino acids: CASSAKTGTGSYNEQFF. In DNA form, the CDR3 reads TGTGCCAGCAGCGCGAAAACCGGGACAGGCTCCTACAATGAGCAGTTCTTC. The variable domain in full, with the rest retrieved from reference TRBV7-8 and TRBJ2-1, is GAGVSQSPRYKVAKRGQDVALRCDPISGHVSLFWYQQALGQGPEFLTYFQNEAQLDKSGLPSDRFFAERPEGSVSTLKIQRTQQEDSAVYLCASSAKTGTGSYNEQFFGPGTRLTVL.